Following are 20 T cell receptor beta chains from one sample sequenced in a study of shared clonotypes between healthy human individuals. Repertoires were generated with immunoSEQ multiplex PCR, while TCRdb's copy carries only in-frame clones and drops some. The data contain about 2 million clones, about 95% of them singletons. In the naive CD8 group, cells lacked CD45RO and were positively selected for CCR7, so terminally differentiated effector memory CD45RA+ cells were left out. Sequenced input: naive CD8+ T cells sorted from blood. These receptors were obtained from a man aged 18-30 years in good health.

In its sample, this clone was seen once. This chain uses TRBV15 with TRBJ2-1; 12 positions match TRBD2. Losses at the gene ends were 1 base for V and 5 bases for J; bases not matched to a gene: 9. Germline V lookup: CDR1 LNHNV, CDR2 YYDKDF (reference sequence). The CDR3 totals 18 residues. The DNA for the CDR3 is TGTGCCACCAGCAGAGGATCTAACCTAGCGGGAGGGCACAATGAGCAGTTCTTC. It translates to CATSRGSNLAGGHNEQFF.

In nucleotides, the CDR3 is TGCGCCAGCAGCCAGTCGACGGTAAATCAGCCCCAGCATTTT. Protein sequence: CASSQSTVNQPQHF. This chain joins TRBV4-3 and TRBJ1-5; D is unclear. CDR1 and CDR2 (germline): LGHNA, YSLEER. CDR3 length: 14 amino acids. V lost 3 bases and J 4 bases, leaving 10 bases between the germline ends.

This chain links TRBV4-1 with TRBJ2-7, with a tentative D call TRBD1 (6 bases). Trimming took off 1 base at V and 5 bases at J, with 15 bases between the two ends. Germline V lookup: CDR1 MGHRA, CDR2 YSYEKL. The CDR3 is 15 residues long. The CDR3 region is CASSQALVGANEQYF. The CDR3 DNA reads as TGCGCCAGCAGCCAAGCCCTTGTGGGGGCTAACGAGCAGTACTTC.

CDR3 bases: TGTGCCAGCAGCTCGGATAATTTGGAGGGGTCCTATGGCTACACCTTC. It yields the protein CASSSDNLEGSYGYTF. The gene calls are TRBV5-6 and TRBJ1-2, with TRBD1 as a possible D gene (5 bases). This CDR3 comprises 16 residues. Trimming took off 3 bases at V and 4 bases at J, with 19 bases between the two ends. Germline V gene sequence: CDR1 SGHDT, CDR2 YYEEEE.

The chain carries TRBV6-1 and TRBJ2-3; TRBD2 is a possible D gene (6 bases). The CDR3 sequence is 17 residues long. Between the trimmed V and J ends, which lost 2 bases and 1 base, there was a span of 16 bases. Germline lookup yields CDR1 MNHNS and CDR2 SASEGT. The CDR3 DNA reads TGTGCCAGCAGTGAACTGGGGGTGGGACTCGGCACAGATACGCAGTATTTT. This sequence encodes CASSELGVGLGTDTQYF.

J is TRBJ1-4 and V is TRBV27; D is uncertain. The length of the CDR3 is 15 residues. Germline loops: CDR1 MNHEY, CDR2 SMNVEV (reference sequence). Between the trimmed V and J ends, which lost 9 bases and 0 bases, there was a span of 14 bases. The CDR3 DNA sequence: TGTGCCAGTAGACGGGGAGACGCAACTAATGAAAAACTGTTTTTT. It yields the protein CASRRGDATNEKLFF.

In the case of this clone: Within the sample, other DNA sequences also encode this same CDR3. The DNA of the CDR3 is TGTGCCTGGAGTGGGGGAGGTGAAAAACTGTTTTTT. It yields the protein CAWSGGGEKLFF. This sequence joins TRBV30 and TRBJ1-4; D call uncertain. Germline V gene lookup returns CDR1 GTSNPN and CDR2 SVGIG (reference sequence). Trimming took off 1 base at V and 7 bases at J, with 7 bases between the two ends. The CDR3 loop spans 12 amino acids. Variable domain in full (rest from reference TRBV30 and TRBJ1-4): SQTIHQWPATLVQPVGSPLSLECTVEGTSNPNLYWYRQAAGRGLQLLFYSVGIGQISSEVPQNLSASRPQDRQFILSSKKLLLSDSGFYLCAWSGGGEKLFFGSGTQLSVL.

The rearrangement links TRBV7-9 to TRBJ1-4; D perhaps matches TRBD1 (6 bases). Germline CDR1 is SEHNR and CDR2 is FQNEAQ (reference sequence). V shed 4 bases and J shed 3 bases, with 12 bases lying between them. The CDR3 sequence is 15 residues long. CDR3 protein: CASSSRGLANEKLFF. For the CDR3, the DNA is TGTGCCAGCAGCTCCAGGGGACTTGCTAATGAAAAACTGTTTTTT.

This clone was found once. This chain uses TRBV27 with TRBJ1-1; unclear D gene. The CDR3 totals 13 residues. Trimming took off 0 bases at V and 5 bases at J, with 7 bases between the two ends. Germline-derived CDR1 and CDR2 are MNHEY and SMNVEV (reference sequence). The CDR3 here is CASSLSEGTEAFF. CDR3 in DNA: TGTGCCAGCAGTTTATCCGAAGGGACTGAAGCTTTCTTT.

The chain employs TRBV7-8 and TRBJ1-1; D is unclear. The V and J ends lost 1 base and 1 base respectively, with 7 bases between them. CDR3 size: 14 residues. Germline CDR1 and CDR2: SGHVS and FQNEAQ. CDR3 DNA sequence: TGTGCCAGCAGCTTAGTCACAACGAACACTGAAGCTTTCTTT. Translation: CASSLVTTNTEAFF.

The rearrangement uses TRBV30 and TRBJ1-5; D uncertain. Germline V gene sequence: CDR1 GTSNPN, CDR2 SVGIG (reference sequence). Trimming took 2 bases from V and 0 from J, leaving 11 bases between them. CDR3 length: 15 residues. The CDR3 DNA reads TGTGCCTGGAGTTGGGCAGTTTATAGCAATCAGCCCCAGCATTTT. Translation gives CAWSWAVYSNQPQHF.

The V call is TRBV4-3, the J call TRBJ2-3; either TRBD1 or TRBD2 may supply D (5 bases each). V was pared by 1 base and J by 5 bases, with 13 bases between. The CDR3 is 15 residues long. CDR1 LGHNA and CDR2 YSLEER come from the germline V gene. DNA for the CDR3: TGCGCCAGCAGCCAAGTTGTCGGGGCGGGAGATACGCAGTATTTT. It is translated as CASSQVVGAGDTQYF.

CDR3 protein: CASIYPPRRDEQYF. The DNA of the CDR3 is TGTGCCAGCATCTACCCCCCCCGGCGGGACGAGCAGTACTTC. The V gene is TRBV11-2, the J gene TRBJ2-7, with a tentative D call TRBD2 (5 bases). The V and J ends lost 7 bases and 5 bases respectively, with 18 bases between them. Per germline, CDR1 SGHAT and CDR2 FQNNGV. CDR3 length: 14 residues.

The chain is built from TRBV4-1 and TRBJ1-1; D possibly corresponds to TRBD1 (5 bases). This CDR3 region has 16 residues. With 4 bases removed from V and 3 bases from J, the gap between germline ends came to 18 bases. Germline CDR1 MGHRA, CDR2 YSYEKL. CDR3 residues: CASSPQASTGDTEAFF. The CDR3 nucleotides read TGCGCCAGCAGCCCACAAGCTTCTACGGGGGACACTGAAGCTTTCTTT.

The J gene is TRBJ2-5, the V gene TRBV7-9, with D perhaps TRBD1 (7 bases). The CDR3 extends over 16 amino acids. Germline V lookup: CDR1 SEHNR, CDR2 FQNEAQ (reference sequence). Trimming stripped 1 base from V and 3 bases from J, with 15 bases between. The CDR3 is CASSLGRGGQEETQYF. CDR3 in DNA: TGTGCCAGCAGCTTAGGGAGGGGCGGACAGGAAGAGACCCAGTACTTC.

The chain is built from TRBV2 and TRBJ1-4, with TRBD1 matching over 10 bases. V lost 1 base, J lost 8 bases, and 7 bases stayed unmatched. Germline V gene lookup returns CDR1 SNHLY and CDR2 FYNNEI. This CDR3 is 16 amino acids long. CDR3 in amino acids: CASSEVATGGEEKLFF. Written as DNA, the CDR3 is TGTGCCAGCAGTGAAGTCGCGACAGGGGGCGAAGAAAAACTGTTTTTT.

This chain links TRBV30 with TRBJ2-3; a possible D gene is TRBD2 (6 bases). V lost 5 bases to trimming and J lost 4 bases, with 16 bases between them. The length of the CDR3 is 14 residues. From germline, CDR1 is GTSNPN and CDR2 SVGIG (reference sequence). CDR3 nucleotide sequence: TGTGCCTGGGAAGAGGAGGGAATCGCAGATACGCAGTATTTT. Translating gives CAWEEEGIADTQYF.

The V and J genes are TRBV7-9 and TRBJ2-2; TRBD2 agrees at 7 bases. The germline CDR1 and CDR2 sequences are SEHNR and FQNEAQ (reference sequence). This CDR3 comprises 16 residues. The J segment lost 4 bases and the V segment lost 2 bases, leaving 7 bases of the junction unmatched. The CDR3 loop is CASSLRTGGLTGELFF. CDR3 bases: TGTGCCAGCAGCTTACGAACGGGAGGACTCACCGGGGAGCTGTTTTTT.

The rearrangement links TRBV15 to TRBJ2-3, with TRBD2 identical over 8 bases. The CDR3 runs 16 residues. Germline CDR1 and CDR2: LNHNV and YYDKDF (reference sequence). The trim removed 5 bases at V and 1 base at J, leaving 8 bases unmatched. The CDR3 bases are TGTGCCACCAGCGAAGAATCACTAGCGGGCACAGATACGCAGTATTTT. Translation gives CATSEESLAGTDTQYF.

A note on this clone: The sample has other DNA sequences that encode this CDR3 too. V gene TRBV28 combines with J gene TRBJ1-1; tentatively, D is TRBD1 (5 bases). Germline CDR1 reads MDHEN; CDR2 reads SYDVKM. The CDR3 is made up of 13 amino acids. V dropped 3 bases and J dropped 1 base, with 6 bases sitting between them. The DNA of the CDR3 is TGTGCCAGCAGTTTGGGGCAGAACACTGAAGCTTTCTTT. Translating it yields CASSLGQNTEAFF.